The rows below give T cell receptor beta chains drawn from one sample of a study of PD-L1 blockade in urothelial cancer. Profiled with immunoSEQ multiplex PCR; TCRdb holds only in-frame clones, not every one. The data contain 35,000 to 55,000 clones, approximately 78% of them seen just once; the ten biggest clones take up less than 15%. Sequences were derived from PBMCs, sampled around atezolizumab (anti-PD-L1) treatment. Receptors originate from a man in his sixties with urothelial cancer. Each CDR3 is given with its conserved first and last residue. The order of the fields is J gene, V gene, clone size, D gene, CDR3 DNA, CDR3 protein. The D gene is left open where the match is weak. For some rows the clone size is stated as once, few or many, or as a class when expanded; others skip it.

j_call: TRBJ2-1
v_call: TRBV7-8
clone_size: -
d_call: -
cdr3_nt: TGTGCCAGCAGCTTCGCTATAAATGAGCAGTTCTTC
cdr3_aa: CASSFAINEQFF

j_call: TRBJ2-3
v_call: TRBV15
clone_size: -
d_call: -
cdr3_nt: TGTGCCACCAGCAGTTTCGCGAGGACGCAGTATTTT
cdr3_aa: CATSSFARTQYF

j_call: TRBJ1-2
v_call: TRBV19
clone_size: -
d_call: -
cdr3_nt: TGTGCCAGTTCCCGGGACAATAACTATGGCTACACCTTC
cdr3_aa: CASSRDNNYGYTF

j_call: TRBJ2-1
v_call: TRBV9
clone_size: -
d_call: -
cdr3_nt: TGTGCCAGCAGCGTAGGCGGTAGCGGATACAATGAGCAGTTCTTC
cdr3_aa: CASSVGGSGYNEQFF

j_call: TRBJ2-5
v_call: TRBV9
clone_size: -
d_call: -
cdr3_nt: TGTGCCAGCAGCGTAGATTCGGGCGGACCCCTAGCGACCCAGTACTTC
cdr3_aa: CASSVDSGGPLATQYF

j_call: TRBJ1-5
v_call: TRBV7-9
clone_size: -
d_call: -
cdr3_nt: TGTGCCAGCAGCCCAGAGGGGGATCAGCCCCAGCATTTT
cdr3_aa: CASSPEGDQPQHF

j_call: TRBJ2-7
v_call: TRBV5-1
clone_size: -
d_call: TRBD1
cdr3_nt: TGCGCCAGCAGCTTGGGAGACCCAGGGGGCAACGAGCAGTACTTC
cdr3_aa: CASSLGDPGGNEQYF

j_call: TRBJ2-7
v_call: TRBV7-8
clone_size: -
d_call: TRBD2
cdr3_nt: TGTGCCAGCAGCTTGGGTGGGCTAGCGGGATACAACGAGCAGTACTTC
cdr3_aa: CASSLGGLAGYNEQYF

j_call: TRBJ2-5
v_call: TRBV11-2
clone_size: -
d_call: -
cdr3_nt: TGTGCCAGCAGCTTAGGGACAGTCTTTCAAGAGACCCAGTACTTC
cdr3_aa: CASSLGTVFQETQYF

j_call: TRBJ2-1
v_call: TRBV7-2
clone_size: -
d_call: -
cdr3_nt: TGTGCCAGCAGCTTACTAGCTGACCCCGGGGGGTTCTTC
cdr3_aa: CASSLLADPGGFF

j_call: TRBJ1-4
v_call: TRBV11-2
clone_size: -
d_call: TRBD1
cdr3_nt: TGTGCCAGCAGCTTAGATCCGGGACAGAGAAATGAAAAACTGTTTTTT
cdr3_aa: CASSLDPGQRNEKLFF

j_call: TRBJ1-5
v_call: TRBV29-1
clone_size: -
d_call: -
cdr3_nt: TGCAGCGTTGAAGGAACAGGACAAGGTCAGCCCCAGCATTTT
cdr3_aa: CSVEGTGQGQPQHF

j_call: TRBJ2-5
v_call: TRBV4-2
clone_size: -
d_call: TRBD2
cdr3_nt: TGTGCCAGCAGCCAAGACCTAAGCGGGGGGTACCGACAAGAGACCCAGTACTTC
cdr3_aa: CASSQDLSGGYRQETQYF

j_call: TRBJ2-1
v_call: TRBV2
clone_size: -
d_call: -
cdr3_nt: TGTGCCAGCAGTGGCTGGGGGCAAGGCAATGAGCAGTTCTTC
cdr3_aa: CASSGWGQGNEQFF

j_call: TRBJ1-1
v_call: TRBV5-4
clone_size: few
d_call: TRBD1
cdr3_nt: TGTGCCAGCAGCTTGGGGACAGGTACCTCTGAAGCTTTCTTT
cdr3_aa: CASSLGTGTSEAFF

j_call: TRBJ1-5
v_call: TRBV28
clone_size: -
d_call: TRBD1
cdr3_nt: TGTGCCAGCAGTTTGGTCTGGGGACAGGTAGAACATCAGCCCCAGCATTTT
cdr3_aa: CASSLVWGQVEHQPQHF

j_call: TRBJ1-4
v_call: TRBV2
clone_size: -
d_call: -
cdr3_nt: TGTGCCAGCAGTGAATGGCGGGGTGGTGAAAAACTGTTTTTT
cdr3_aa: CASSEWRGGEKLFF

j_call: TRBJ1-2
v_call: TRBV7-8
clone_size: -
d_call: -
cdr3_nt: TGTGCCAGCAGCTTAGGCGGGGGCTACACCTTC
cdr3_aa: CASSLGGGYTF

j_call: TRBJ2-1
v_call: TRBV19
clone_size: -
d_call: TRBD2
cdr3_nt: TGTGCCAGTAGTGACCGGACTAGCGGGAGTCGGGGTGAGCAGTTCTTC
cdr3_aa: CASSDRTSGSRGEQFF

j_call: TRBJ1-6
v_call: TRBV7-2
clone_size: few
d_call: -
cdr3_nt: TGTGCCAGCAGCTTCGCGGAGGGATCACCCCTCCACTTT
cdr3_aa: CASSFAEGSPLHF

j_call: TRBJ2-1
v_call: TRBV25-1
clone_size: -
d_call: -
cdr3_nt: TGTGCCAGCAGTGACTTCCTAGCCCAAGAGCAGTTCTTC
cdr3_aa: CASSDFLAQEQFF

j_call: TRBJ1-6
v_call: TRBV10-2
clone_size: -
d_call: TRBD1
cdr3_nt: TGCGCCAGCAGTGAATCGATGGACAGGGTTCGATCACCCCTCCACTTT
cdr3_aa: CASSESMDRVRSPLHF

j_call: TRBJ1-1
v_call: TRBV5-1
clone_size: once
d_call: -
cdr3_nt: TGCGCCAGCAGCGCCCCAGGGATAGGATTGAACACTGAAGCTTTCTTT
cdr3_aa: CASSAPGIGLNTEAFF

j_call: TRBJ1-1
v_call: TRBV4-2
clone_size: -
d_call: -
cdr3_nt: TGTGCCAGCAGCCAATGGGGGCATGAAGCTTTCTTT
cdr3_aa: CASSQWGHEAFF

j_call: TRBJ2-2
v_call: TRBV7-8
clone_size: -
d_call: TRBD1
cdr3_nt: TGTGCCAGCAGCCTCCGGGACAGAATGTTGACCGGGGAGCTGTTTTTT
cdr3_aa: CASSLRDRMLTGELFF

j_call: TRBJ1-6
v_call: TRBV19
clone_size: few
d_call: -
cdr3_nt: TGTGCCAGTAGCGGGAATTCACCCCTCCACTTT
cdr3_aa: CASSGNSPLHF

j_call: TRBJ2-1
v_call: TRBV28
clone_size: -
d_call: -
cdr3_nt: TGTGCCAGCATTGGGCAGGCGGGTGAGCAGTTCTTC
cdr3_aa: CASIGQAGEQFF

j_call: TRBJ2-7
v_call: TRBV4-2
clone_size: once
d_call: -
cdr3_nt: TGTGCCAGCAGCCAGTCATGGACTGTGGCCTCCTACGAGCAGTACTTC
cdr3_aa: CASSQSWTVASYEQYF

j_call: TRBJ2-7
v_call: TRBV6-1
clone_size: once
d_call: TRBD2
cdr3_nt: TGTGCCAGTCAGGCGAGCGGGGCAACCTACGAGCAGTACTTC
cdr3_aa: CASQASGATYEQYF

j_call: TRBJ1-3
v_call: TRBV6-5
clone_size: -
d_call: -
cdr3_nt: TGTGCCAGCAGGGGCTTTGGAAACACCATATATTTT
cdr3_aa: CASRGFGNTIYF

j_call: TRBJ1-5
v_call: TRBV7-2
clone_size: -
d_call: -
cdr3_nt: TGTGCCAGCAGCTTAGCGAGCGGGATTAGCAATCAGCCCCAGCATTTT
cdr3_aa: CASSLASGISNQPQHF

j_call: TRBJ1-1
v_call: TRBV10-2
clone_size: -
d_call: TRBD1
cdr3_nt: TGCGCCAGCACTAGGGACAGTAATGAAGCTTTCTTT
cdr3_aa: CASTRDSNEAFF

j_call: TRBJ2-1
v_call: TRBV10-1
clone_size: -
d_call: TRBD2
cdr3_nt: TGCGCCAGCAGTGACCTAGCGGGGGGGGCTCGCAATGAGCAGTTCTTC
cdr3_aa: CASSDLAGGARNEQFF

j_call: TRBJ2-7
v_call: TRBV21-1
clone_size: -
d_call: -
cdr3_nt: TGTGCCAGCACATTACCAGAGGCCATCTCCTACGAGCAGTACTTC
cdr3_aa: CASTLPEAISYEQYF

j_call: TRBJ2-3
v_call: TRBV28
clone_size: -
d_call: -
cdr3_nt: TGTGCCAGCAGTTCCCCCAGGGGGGTTATGAGCACAGATACGCAGTATTTT
cdr3_aa: CASSSPRGVMSTDTQYF

j_call: TRBJ2-7
v_call: TRBV19
clone_size: -
d_call: -
cdr3_nt: TGTGCCAGTAGCGGGAATTTCGGAGCCTACGAGCAGTACTTC
cdr3_aa: CASSGNFGAYEQYF

j_call: TRBJ2-2
v_call: TRBV4-1
clone_size: -
d_call: -
cdr3_nt: TGCGCCAGCAGCCAAGACGTAGCGTTCACCGGGGAGCTGTTTTTT
cdr3_aa: CASSQDVAFTGELFF

j_call: TRBJ2-5
v_call: TRBV7-8
clone_size: -
d_call: TRBD2
cdr3_nt: TGTGCCAGCAGCGCACCCGGACTAGCGGGGGGCCGACGGTCCCAGTACTTC
cdr3_aa: CASSAPGLAGGRRSQYF

j_call: TRBJ2-5
v_call: TRBV7-2
clone_size: -
d_call: TRBD2
cdr3_nt: TGTGCCAGCAACCGGGGGGGCCAGGGGGAGACCCAGTACTTC
cdr3_aa: CASNRGGQGETQYF

j_call: TRBJ2-1
v_call: TRBV7-7
clone_size: -
d_call: -
cdr3_nt: TGTGCTAGCAGCTTAGGAGGGGGGGGCTACAATGAGCAGTTCTTC
cdr3_aa: CASSLGGGGYNEQFF

j_call: TRBJ2-5
v_call: TRBV19
clone_size: -
d_call: -
cdr3_nt: TGTGCCAGTAGTATGGGGCAGGGGTACCAAGAGACCCAGTACTTC
cdr3_aa: CASSMGQGYQETQYF

j_call: TRBJ1-5
v_call: TRBV7-2
clone_size: -
d_call: TRBD1
cdr3_nt: TGTGCCAGCAGCCCAAGACAGGGGGATCAGCCCCAGCATTTT
cdr3_aa: CASSPRQGDQPQHF

j_call: TRBJ1-4
v_call: TRBV28
clone_size: -
d_call: -
cdr3_nt: TGTGCCAGCCTAGATGCAACTAATGAAAAACTGTTTTTT
cdr3_aa: CASLDATNEKLFF

j_call: TRBJ2-2
v_call: TRBV28
clone_size: few
d_call: -
cdr3_nt: TGTGCCAGCGCAGGGGCTGGGGAGCTGTTTTTT
cdr3_aa: CASAGAGELFF

j_call: TRBJ2-3
v_call: TRBV10-3
clone_size: few
d_call: -
cdr3_nt: TGTGCCATCAGTGGCGCTACAGATACGCAGTATTTT
cdr3_aa: CAISGATDTQYF

j_call: TRBJ2-5
v_call: TRBV2
clone_size: -
d_call: TRBD1
cdr3_nt: TGTGCCACCACAGGGGGCCCTCAAGAGACCCAGTACTTC
cdr3_aa: CATTGGPQETQYF

j_call: TRBJ2-5
v_call: TRBV7-2
clone_size: -
d_call: -
cdr3_nt: TGTGCCAGCAGACCGACAGGATCGGCTGGAGAGACCCAGTACTTC
cdr3_aa: CASRPTGSAGETQYF

j_call: TRBJ2-1
v_call: TRBV19
clone_size: -
d_call: -
cdr3_nt: TGTGCCAGTATGGTTGGGCGTGGCAATGAGCAGTTCTTC
cdr3_aa: CASMVGRGNEQFF